The 26 T cell receptor beta chains below all came from one sample that was sequenced in a study of shared clonotypes between healthy human individuals. The method was immunoSEQ multiplex PCR; TCRdb's version includes in-frame clones alone and lacks a portion of them. This table has roughly 2.2 million clones, 85% to 95% appearing once. The sample was naive CD4+ T cells from PBMCs. Regarding subset: CD45RA+ positively selected. These receptors all come from a man aged 18 to 35 in good health. Some clones in this sample may be carry-over from other donors' samples.

The V gene is TRBV19, the J gene TRBJ2-1; 13 bases fit TRBD2. V was clipped by 4 bases and J by 6 bases; unmatched bases: 15. Germline lookup yields CDR1 LNHDA and CDR2 SQIVND (reference sequence). The CDR3 extends over 19 amino acids. In DNA, the CDR3 is TGTGCCAGTAGTACCACCCTACTAGCGGGAGGGCCCAGAGGCAATGAGCAGTTCTTC. It codes for CASSTTLLAGGPRGNEQFF.

The J gene is TRBJ1-5, the V gene TRBV2; D is uncertain. The V end was cut by 6 bases, the J end by 0 bases, with 15 bases between. CDR3 length: 16 residues. Germline CDR1 is SNHLY and CDR2 is FYNNEI. The CDR3 loop reads CASRAGRALSNQPQHF. DNA of the CDR3: TGTGCCAGCAGGGCCGGCCGAGCGCTTAGCAATCAGCCCCAGCATTTT.

This chain links TRBV18 with TRBJ2-7; TRBD1 might be the D (5 bases). This CDR3 is built from 13 residues. Between the trimmed V and J ends, which lost 6 bases and 3 bases, there was a span of 12 bases. Germline V gene data show CDR1 as KGHSH and CDR2 as LQKENI. Written as DNA, the CDR3 is TGTGCCAGCTCGCCGACAGAGAACTACGAGCAGTACTTC. Translating gives CASSPTENYEQYF.

The J gene is TRBJ1-1, the V gene TRBV5-5; D uncertain. V lost 3 bases and J lost 4, with 13 bases in between. There are 14 residues in the CDR3. Germline loops: CDR1 SGHKS, CDR2 YYEKEE (reference sequence). The DNA of the CDR3 is TGTGCCAGCAGCTACGCCGTTCGAGGCACTGAAGCTTTCTTT. Its translation: CASSYAVRGTEAFF.

The rearrangement uses TRBV11-2 and TRBJ2-5; D is perhaps TRBD2 (5 bases). V lost 2 bases and J lost 5, with 9 bases in between. The germline V gene has CDR1 SGHAT and CDR2 FQNNGV. There are 13 residues in the CDR3. The CDR3: CASSLRGSETQYF. The DNA for the CDR3 is TGTGCCAGCAGCTTAAGAGGGTCGGAGACCCAGTACTTC.

Details on this clone: The sample carries other DNA sequences with the same CDR3. CDR3 protein: CASSMGLAESYEQYF. The CDR3, as DNA: TGTGCCAGTAGTATGGGACTAGCGGAATCCTACGAGCAGTACTTC. The chain carries TRBV19 and TRBJ2-7; 11 nucleotides line up with TRBD2. The CDR3 is 15 residues long. Trimming at V came to 3 bases and at J to 1 base, leaving 2 bases not matched to a gene. Germline CDR1 LNHDA, CDR2 SQIVND (reference sequence).

As concerns this clone: Within the sample, other DNA sequences also encode this same CDR3. This sequence joins TRBV7-2 and TRBJ2-7, with TRBD2 matching over 9 bases. Trimming took 4 bases from V and 3 from J; bases not matched to a gene: 1. CDR1 and CDR2 from the germline V gene are SGHTA and FQGNSA. The CDR3 has 13 amino acids. The DNA for the CDR3 is TGTGCCAGCAGCTCAGCGGGGGGCTACGAGCAGTACTTC. Protein product: CASSSAGGYEQYF.

The count of this clone is one. The chain links TRBV6-1 to TRBJ2-1, with TRBD1 matching over 8 bases. The germline V gene has CDR1 MNHNS and CDR2 SASEGT. With V trimmed by 0 bases and J by 2 bases, 3 bases remained unmatched. This CDR3 region has 16 residues. CDR3 nucleotide sequence: TGTGCCAGCAGTGAAGCCAAGACAGGGGCCTACAATGAGCAGTTCTTC. It yields the protein CASSEAKTGAYNEQFF.

Comment on this clone: At one boundary the junction diverges from the germline segment, which might be a read error. The CDR3 nucleotides read TGTGCCAGCAGATTGGCGGGACACCCAGGGGAAAAACTGTTTTTT. Translating gives CASRLAGHPGEKLFF. The rearrangement uses TRBV5-4 and TRBJ1-4; maybe TRBD1 (6 bases). The CDR3 length is 15 residues. Germline V gene lookup returns CDR1 SGHNT and CDR2 YYREEE (reference sequence).

The table lists this clone with a count of one. This chain uses TRBV25-1 with TRBJ2-1, with D maybe TRBD2 (5 bases). The CDR3 runs 14 residues. From germline, CDR1 is MGHDK and CDR2 SYGVNS. The germline V and J ends were trimmed by 4 bases and 7 bases, with 14 bases remaining between them. CDR3 sequence (DNA): TGTGCCAGCAGTGGCCAGACCCCGGGGAATGAGCAGTTCTTC. Translation: CASSGQTPGNEQFF.

This chain joins TRBV6-5 and TRBJ1-2, with 8 bases aligning to TRBD1. V shed 6 bases, J shed 4 bases, and the junction held 10 bases outside the gene matches. This CDR3 region has 15 residues. Germline values: CDR1 MNHEY, CDR2 SVGAGI. CDR3 protein: CASRGVGQGGYGYTF. As DNA, the CDR3 is TGTGCCAGCAGGGGGGTCGGACAGGGTGGCTATGGCTACACCTTC.

A word on this clone: Distinct nucleotide sequences in the sample also encode this CDR3. The V and J genes are TRBV29-1 and TRBJ2-5, with 9 bases lining up with TRBD1. Germline V CDR1 and CDR2: SQVTM, ANQGSEA. The CDR3 is made up of 12 amino acids. With V trimmed by 6 bases and J by 3 bases, 2 bases remained unmatched. The CDR3 sequence: CSVDRGEETQYF. The CDR3 coding sequence is TGCAGCGTGGACAGGGGCGAAGAGACCCAGTACTTC.

The chain joins TRBV7-2 to TRBJ1-1, with TRBD1 as a possible D gene (6 bases). The V end was cut by 5 bases, the J end by 5 bases, with 18 bases between. The CDR3 consists of 15 residues. Germline CDR1 and CDR2: SGHTA and FQGNSA. This chain's CDR3 is CASSQGWGETTEAFF. DNA for the CDR3: TGTGCCAGCAGCCAGGGGTGGGGGGAGACGACTGAAGCTTTCTTT.

The rearrangement uses TRBV5-1 and TRBJ1-2, with 9 bases identical to TRBD1. V shed 4 bases and J 3 bases; nucleotides not matched to a gene: 10. The CDR3 spans 16 residues. Germline assignment: CDR1 SGHRS and CDR2 YFSETQ. The DNA for the CDR3 is TGCGCCAGCAGCCCGTTTGGACAGGGGAGTGACTATGGCTACACCTTC. It is translated as CASSPFGQGSDYGYTF. The whole variable domain, filled in from reference TRBV5-1 and TRBJ1-2, reads KAGVTQTPRYLIKTRGQQVTLSCSPISGHRSVSWYQQTPGQGLQFLFEYFSETQRNKGNFPGRFSGRQFSNSRSEMNVSTLELGDSALYLCASSPFGQGSDYGYTFGSGTRLTVV.

The genes are TRBV5-1 and TRBJ2-1; D is possibly TRBD2 (7 bases). Germline V gene data show CDR1 as SGHRS and CDR2 as YFSETQ. V was cut by 4 bases and J by 0 bases, with 20 bases left in between. This CDR3 is built from 18 residues. The CDR3 reads CASSPGHPRTSSYNEQFF. CDR3 DNA: TGCGCCAGCAGCCCGGGACACCCCCGGACTAGCTCCTACAATGAGCAGTTCTTC.

The gene calls are TRBV11-3 and TRBJ2-7; TRBD2 matches 10 bases. There are 19 residues in the CDR3. From germline, CDR1 is SGHNT and CDR2 YENEEA. After removal of 2 bases from V and 0 bases from J, the junction contained 13 bases not matched to a gene. The chain's CDR3 is CASSLPGLAPTLLSYEQYF. CDR3 DNA: TGTGCCAGCAGCTTACCGGGACTAGCGCCCACACTTCTCTCCTACGAGCAGTACTTC. Combining the CDR3 with reference TRBV11-3 and TRBJ2-7 gives the whole variable domain EAGVVQSPRYKIIEKKQPVAFWCNPISGHNTLYWYLQNLGQGPELLIRYENEEAVDDSQLPKDRFSAERLKGVDSTLKIQPAELGDSAVYLCASSLPGLAPTLLSYEQYFGPGTRLTVT.

The CDR3 sequence is CASSPEGHLNYGYTF. CDR3 DNA sequence: TGTGCCAGCTCACCGGAGGGACACCTAAACTATGGCTACACCTTC. The chain combines TRBV18 with TRBJ1-2, with D maybe TRBD1 (6 bases). The V end lost 3 bases, the J end lost 2 bases, and 13 bases lay between the germline ends. The CDR3 has 15 amino acids. Per germline, CDR1 KGHSH and CDR2 LQKENI.

The J gene is TRBJ1-4, the V gene TRBV19; maybe TRBD1 (5 bases). Germline CDR1 LNHDA, CDR2 SQIVND (reference sequence). The CDR3 extends over 15 amino acids. Trimming stripped 4 bases from V and 5 bases from J, with 14 bases between. In DNA, the CDR3 is TGTGCCAGTAGTAGTGCCGACAGAAGGAATGAAAAACTGTTTTTT. This codes for CASSSADRRNEKLFF.

This clone has just a few counts. This sequence joins TRBV2 and TRBJ1-2; 7 bases match TRBD1. The CDR3 extends over 14 amino acids. Germline V gene sequence: CDR1 SNHLY, CDR2 FYNNEI. V lost 4 bases, J lost 3 bases, and 5 bases stayed unmatched. The CDR3 region has the DNA TGTGCCAGCAGTGTACAGGGACAGTACTATGGCTACACCTTC. Translating gives CASSVQGQYYGYTF. The complete variable domain, with remaining parts taken from reference TRBV2 and TRBJ1-2, reads EPEVTQTPSHQVTQMGQEVILRCVPISNHLYFYWYRQILGQKVEFLVSFYNNEISEKSEIFDDQFSVERPDGSNFTLKIRSTKLEDSAMYFCASSVQGQYYGYTFGSGTRLTVV.

This clone showed up just once. The V and J genes are TRBV30 and TRBJ1-1; a weak D match, TRBD1 (5 bases). The CDR3 has 13 amino acids. Germline-derived CDR1 and CDR2 are GTSNPN and SVGIG (reference sequence). Between the trimmed V and J ends, which lost 4 bases and 8 bases, there was a span of 17 bases. The CDR3 nucleotides read TGTGCCTGGAACATTCAGGGAACCGGCGAAGCTTTCTTT. Translated, it gives CAWNIQGTGEAFF.

The rearrangement uses TRBV27 and TRBJ2-2, with TRBD2 matching over 9 bases. The V gene end was trimmed by 5 bases and the J gene end by 0 bases; junction bases not matched to a gene: 4. Germline CDR1 MNHEY, CDR2 SMNVEV (reference sequence). The CDR3 covers 16 residues. The CDR3 loop reads CASSTLAGANTGELFF. The CDR3 nucleotides are TGTGCCAGCAGTACATTAGCGGGAGCGAACACCGGGGAGCTGTTTTTT.

The rearrangement links TRBV5-6 to TRBJ1-5; tentatively, D is TRBD1 (6 bases). The ends were cut back, 0 bases at V and 2 bases at J, with 9 bases in the middle. This CDR3 has 15 residues. Germline V gene data show CDR1 as SGHDT and CDR2 as YYEEEE. The CDR3 DNA sequence: TGTGCCAGCAGCTTGGCAGGGGTCGGCAATCAGCCCCAGCATTTT. The encoded protein is CASSLAGVGNQPQHF.

The chain uses TRBV7-2 and TRBJ1-4, with 9 bases matching TRBD1. V lost 5 bases, J lost 8 bases, and 15 bases stayed unmatched. CDR1 and CDR2 from the germline V gene are SGHTA and FQGNSA. The CDR3 has 17 residues. The CDR3 reads CASSLRGQGLGQEKLFF. CDR3 sequence (DNA): TGTGCCAGCAGCCTCCGGGGACAGGGCTTGGGTCAGGAAAAACTGTTTTTT.

Details on this clone: This sample also contains other DNA sequences that code for the same CDR3. This chain uses TRBV7-9 with TRBJ2-7; D gene ambiguous. V was shortened by 1 base and J by 0 bases, with 7 bases between the two germline ends. Germline lookup yields CDR1 SEHNR and CDR2 FQNEAQ (reference sequence). The CDR3 is made up of 14 amino acids. The CDR3 spells CASSLGTVSYEQYF. The CDR3 DNA follows: TGTGCCAGCAGCTTAGGAACAGTCTCCTACGAGCAGTACTTC.

V and J are TRBV4-1 and TRBJ2-5; 8 bases agree with TRBD1. Losses at the gene ends were 0 bases for V and 5 bases for J; bases not matched to a gene: 8. Germline V gene lookup returns CDR1 MGHRA and CDR2 YSYEKL. CDR3 length: 16 amino acids. The CDR3, as DNA: TGCGCCAGCAGCCAAGATCCGGCAGGGGGCGCGGAGACCCAGTACTTC. Translation: CASSQDPAGGAETQYF.

The chain joins TRBV5-6 to TRBJ2-5, with D maybe TRBD2 (6 bases). Germline V gives CDR1 SGHDT, CDR2 YYEEEE. The CDR3 has 17 amino acids. V lost 4 bases, J lost 5 bases, and 24 bases lay in between. The CDR3 DNA sequence: TGTGCCAGCAGCAGTCGTCAACGGGAGTCTATGTACGAGACCCAGTACTTC. This encodes CASSSRQRESMYETQYF.